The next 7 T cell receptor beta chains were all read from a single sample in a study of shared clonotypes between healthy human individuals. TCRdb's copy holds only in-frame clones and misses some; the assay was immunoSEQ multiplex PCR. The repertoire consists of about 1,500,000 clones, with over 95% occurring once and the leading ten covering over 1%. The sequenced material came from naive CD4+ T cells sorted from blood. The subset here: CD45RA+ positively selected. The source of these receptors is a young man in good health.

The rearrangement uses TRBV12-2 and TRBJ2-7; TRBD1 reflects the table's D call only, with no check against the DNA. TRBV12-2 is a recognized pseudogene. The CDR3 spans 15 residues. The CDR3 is CASRLAGARTYEQYF. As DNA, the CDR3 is TGTGCAAGTCGCTTAGCGGGCGCCAGAACCTACGAGCAGTACTTC.

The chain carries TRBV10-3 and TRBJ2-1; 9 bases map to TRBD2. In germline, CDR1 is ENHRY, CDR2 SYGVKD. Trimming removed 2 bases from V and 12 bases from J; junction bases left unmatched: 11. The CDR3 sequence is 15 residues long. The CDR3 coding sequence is TGTGCCATCAGTGAGACGGCGGGAGGGCCCGAGGGGCAGTTCTTC. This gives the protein CAISETAGGPEGQFF.

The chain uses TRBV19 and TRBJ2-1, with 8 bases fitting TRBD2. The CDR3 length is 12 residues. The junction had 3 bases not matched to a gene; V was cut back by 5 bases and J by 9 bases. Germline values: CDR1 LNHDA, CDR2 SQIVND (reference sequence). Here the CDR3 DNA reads TGTGCCAGTAGTGTCGGGAGGGGTGAGCAGTTCTTC. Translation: CASSVGRGEQFF.

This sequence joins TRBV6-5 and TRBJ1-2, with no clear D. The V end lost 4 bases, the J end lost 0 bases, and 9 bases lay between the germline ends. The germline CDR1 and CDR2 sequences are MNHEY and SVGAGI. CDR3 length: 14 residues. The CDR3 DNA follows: TGTGCCAGCAGTTGGGCCGGAGCTAACTATGGCTACACCTTC. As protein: CASSWAGANYGYTF.

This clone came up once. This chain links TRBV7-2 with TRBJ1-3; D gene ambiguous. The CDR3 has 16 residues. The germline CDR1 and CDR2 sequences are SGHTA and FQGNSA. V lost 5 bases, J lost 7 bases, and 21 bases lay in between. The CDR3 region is CASSLNRLRTDNTIYF. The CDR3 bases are TGTGCCAGCAGCCTAAACCGACTCAGAACTGATAACACCATATATTTT.

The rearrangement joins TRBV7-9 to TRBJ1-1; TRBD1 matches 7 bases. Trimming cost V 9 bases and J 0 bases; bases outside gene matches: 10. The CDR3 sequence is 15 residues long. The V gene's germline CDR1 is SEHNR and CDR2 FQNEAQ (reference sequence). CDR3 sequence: CASNRDSLLNTEAFF. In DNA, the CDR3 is TGTGCCAGTAACCGGGACAGCCTTTTGAACACTGAAGCTTTCTTT.

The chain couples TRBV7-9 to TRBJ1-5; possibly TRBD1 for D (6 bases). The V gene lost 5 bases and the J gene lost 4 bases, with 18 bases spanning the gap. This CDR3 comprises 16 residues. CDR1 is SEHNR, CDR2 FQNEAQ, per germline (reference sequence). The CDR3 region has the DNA TGTGCCAGCAGCCCCCAGGGGTCAACAGGTAATCAGCCCCAGCATTTT. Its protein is CASSPQGSTGNQPQHF.